The clone carrying this T cell receptor (beta chain) was picked up many times. Its antigen is not identified. These data are taken from a study of T-cell reconstitution after alpha-beta-depleted transplantation in children. The CDR3 is made up of 14 amino acids. V shed 7 bases and J shed 6 bases, with 19 bases lying between them. The V gene's germline CDR1 is MDHEN and CDR2 SYDVKM. Construction of the TCRbeta library involved unique molecular identifiers. TCRdb redid the calling of the PCR reads with MiXCR, one entry per CDR3 protein. The repertoire consists of hundreds of thousands of distinct CDR3 sequences, with 13% occurring once and the leading ten covering over 2%. Study outcomes and limitations: Some patients' high day-60 TCRbeta diversity was attributed to recipient cells surviving conditioning. Several hundred expanded graft clones reportedly gave rise to the alpha-beta T cells present about two months after transplant.

J is TRBJ2-7 and V is TRBV28; a possible D gene is TRBD2 (6 bases). The sequencing here drew on PBMCs, mostly from graft donor cells, taken 360 days after TCRalphabeta/CD19-depleted stem cell transplant. The origin of this receptor is a male patient aged 10 to 17 who had a stem cell transplant for acute myeloid leukemia, so the T cells may come from the graft donor. This CDR3 is CASNGGFRVFEQYF. DNA of the CDR3: TGTGCCAGCAACGGGGGTTTCAGGGTTTTCGAGCAGTACTTC.